The present T cell receptor beta chain was sequenced within a study of cytomegalovirus exposure and HLA in healthy donors. Notes on the study in general: When presence/absence was analysed, sequencing depth was taken to be roughly uniform across donors.

Concerning this clone itself: Antigen unknown.

PCR was performed using 60 Vbeta and 13 Jbeta primers. Here immunoSEQ multiplex PCR was the method, and the copy in TCRdb shows in-frame clones only, minus some. Among 85,000 to 120,000 clones listed, 75% were seen once. CDR1 and CDR2 (germline): SNHLY, FYNNEI. The CDR3 has 15 amino acids. Trimming took 5 bases from V and 6 from J; bases not matched to a gene: 10. The specimen was PBMCs. This rearrangement joins TRBV2 to TRBJ1-2, with 9 bases that match TRBD1. The clonotype originates from a man aged 40-50 years in good health and CMV-seronegative. The CDR3 sequence is CASSLERTGVNGYTF. CDR3 nucleotide sequence: TGTGCCAGCAGTCTGGAACGGACAGGGGTAAATGGCTACACCTTC.